Listed here is a single TCR beta chain. Its matching antigen is unknown. PCR used 60 Vbeta primers and 13 Jbeta primers. Only in-frame clones appear in the TCRdb table, and some are missing; sequencing was by immunoSEQ multiplex PCR. Altogether under 130,000 clones are present, roughly 13% being singletons, with the ten largest covering roughly a sixth. The sample is drawn from a study of cytomegalovirus exposure and HLA in healthy donors. Study observations and caveats: The authors later linked a missense DCLRE1C variant to TCR beta V- and J-gene trimming.

Source material: PBMCs. The sequence derives from a man aged 35-49 years in good health and CMV-seropositive.

The CDR3 protein is CASSLSSTGELFF. The CDR3 DNA reads TGCGCCAGCAGCCTCTCTAGCACCGGGGAGCTGTTTTTT. The chain joins TRBV4-3 to TRBJ2-2; D call uncertain. CDR3 size: 13 residues. CDR1 is LGHNA and CDR2 is YSLEER in the germline V gene. Deletions cut 4 bases from V and 4 bases from J, with 7 bases between.